These 11 T cell receptor beta chains were sequenced from one sample in a study of regulatory T cells in long-lasting Graves disease. The authors built TCR beta libraries using iRepertoire HTBI primers and Arm-PCR of CDR3 regions. TCRdb reprocessed the multiplex PCR reads with MiXCR, giving one entry per CDR3 protein. The sample lists 400,000 to 500,000 distinct CDR3 sequences; about 15% were seen once. This sample's time point: newly diagnosed GD, antithyroid drugs for less than 3 months. The TCR library used RNA extracted from PBMCs. The sample also formed part of further work on T cells in Graves' hyperthyroidism and ophthalmopathy.

Source: peripheral blood mononuclear cells (PBMCs), taken at new diagnosis, from a patient treated with antithyroid drugs. These receptors were obtained from a woman in her 30s with Graves disease.

Worth noting for this clonotype: A read error may be the cause here, since a much bigger clone is one base away. V gene TRBV19 combines with J gene TRBJ2-7; weak D call: TRBD1 (6 bases). Germline lookup yields CDR1 LNHDA and CDR2 SQIVND (reference sequence). Trimming shortened V by 4 bases and J by 0 bases, and 10 bases separated the two germline ends. The length of the CDR3 is 14 residues. CDR3 amino acids: CASSTGQISYEQYF. The CDR3 region has the DNA TGTGCCAGTAGTACCGGACAGATCTCCTACGAGCAGTACTTC.

This clonotype occurred many times. The chain recombines TRBV28 with TRBJ1-5; 12 bases map to TRBD1. This CDR3 is built from 16 residues. Looked up from germline, CDR1 is MDHEN and CDR2 is SYDVKM. The CDR3 nucleotides read TGTAGGACCTCCGGGACAGGGGGCATAGTCGGGCAGCCCCAGCATTTT. Its protein is CRTSGTGGIVGQPQHF.

This clonotype was detected only a few times. The chain carries TRBV5-1 and TRBJ2-1, with 13 bases lining up with TRBD2. V lost 7 bases, J lost 4 bases, and 5 bases stayed unmatched. Looked up from germline, CDR1 is SGHRS and CDR2 is YFSETQ. This CDR3 spans 15 amino acids. CDR3 DNA: TGCGCCAGCGGAGGGACTAGCGGGATTTACAATGAGCAGTTCTTC. Amino acid sequence: CASGGTSGIYNEQFF.

This clonotype was counted many times. This sequence joins TRBV7-9 and TRBJ2-3; 7 nucleotides agree with TRBD2. CDR1 is SEHNR, CDR2 FQNEAQ, per germline (reference sequence). Germline trimming cut 4 bases from V and 1 base from J; bases unmatched to any gene: 5. The CDR3 runs 15 residues. The CDR3 DNA sequence: TGTGCCAGCAGCTCTAGCGGAAGGGGCACAGATACGCAGTATTTT. Encoded protein: CASSSSGRGTDTQYF.

This clonotype was seen only a few times. V gene TRBV19 combines with J gene TRBJ1-5, with 7 bases fitting TRBD1. This CDR3 spans 14 amino acids. After removal of 4 bases from V and 5 bases from J, the junction contained 5 bases not matched to a gene. CDR1 is LNHDA, CDR2 SQIVND, per germline (reference sequence). DNA for the CDR3: TGTGCCAGTAGTACAAGACAGGGTGATCAGCCCCAGCATTTT. It specifies CASSTRQGDQPQHF.

The table lists this clonotype with a few counts. This sequence joins TRBV5-1 and TRBJ2-2; D remains unclear. V was clipped by 1 base and J by 6 bases, with 7 bases between them. Germline assignment: CDR1 SGHRS and CDR2 YFSETQ. The CDR3 sequence is 13 residues long. CDR3 in DNA: TGCGCCAGCAGCTTGAAGTCGGCCGGGGAGCTGTTTTTT. This sequence encodes CASSLKSAGELFF.

This clonotype appeared many times. This rearrangement joins TRBV12-3 or TRBV12-4 to TRBJ1-6, with a possible D match to TRBD1 (6 bases). Trimming pared 3 bases from V and 11 bases from J, leaving 8 bases between. This CDR3 is built from 12 residues. Here the CDR3 reads CASSFPGAPLHF. The DNA of the CDR3 is TGTGCCAGCAGTTTCCCAGGGGCACCCCTCCACTTT.

This clonotype showed up many times. The chain carries TRBV11-1 and TRBJ2-1; 7 bases agree with TRBD2. Trimming removed 10 bases from V and 10 bases from J; junction bases left unmatched: 7. Germline assignment: CDR1 SGHAT and CDR2 FQDESV (reference sequence). This CDR3 has 11 amino acids. For the CDR3, the DNA is TGTGCCATCCGACTAGCTGGGGAGCAGTTCTTC. It yields the protein CAIRLAGEQFF.

Note on this clonotype: Mismatch with germline at one junction end may stem from a read error. This chain connects TRBV30 to TRBJ2-7; possibly TRBD1 for D (5 bases). The CDR3 runs 12 residues. Per the germline V gene, CDR1 is GTSNPN and CDR2 is SVGIG (reference sequence). CDR3 amino acids: CTWKQGTYEQYF. DNA for the CDR3: TGTACCTGGAAGCAGGGTACCTACGAGCAGTACTTC.

The V call is TRBV7-9, the J call TRBJ1-1; 9 bases map to TRBD1. Losses at the gene ends were 5 bases for V and 3 bases for J; bases not matched to a gene: 10. Per germline, CDR1 SEHNR and CDR2 FQNEAQ (reference sequence). The CDR3 has 16 amino acids. The CDR3 sequence: CASSPRTGVRDTEAFF. CDR3 nucleotides: TGTGCCAGCAGCCCTCGGACAGGGGTAAGAGACACTGAAGCTTTCTTT.

The chain employs TRBV5-5 and TRBJ2-1; 12 bases agree with TRBD2. Losses at the gene ends were 8 bases for V and 7 bases for J; bases not matched to a gene: 7. CDR1 SGHKS and CDR2 YYEKEE come from the germline V gene (reference sequence). The CDR3 spans 14 residues. The CDR3 DNA reads TGTGCCAGTACGACTAGCGGGAGAGTAAATGAGCAGTTCTTC. Protein: CASTTSGRVNEQFF.